These 2 T cell receptor beta chains came from one sample sequenced in a study of cytomegalovirus exposure and HLA in healthy donors. The PCR employed 60 Vbeta primers together with 13 Jbeta primers. TCRdb's table, derived via immunoSEQ multiplex PCR, lists solely in-frame clones and lacks some. The table lists over 95,000 clones, around 82% of them singletons. Sequenced input: PBMCs. The receptors stem from a woman in her 30s in good health and CMV-seropositive.

The rearrangement joins TRBV7-3 to TRBJ2-3, with 11 nucleotides matching TRBD1. Germline V gene lookup returns CDR1 SGHTA and CDR2 FQGTGA. V gave up 4 bases and J gave up 5 bases; unmatched junction bases: 2. This CDR3 region has 14 residues. CDR3 region: CASSWTGGEDTQYF. The CDR3 bases are TGTGCCAGCAGCTGGACAGGGGGCGAAGATACGCAGTATTTT. The full variable domain, with the rest looked up from reference TRBV7-3 and TRBJ2-3, is GAGVSQTPSNKVTEKGKYVELRCDPISGHTALYWYRQSLGQGPEFLIYFQGTGAADDSGLPNDRFFAVRPEGSVSTLKIQRTERGDSAVYLCASSWTGGEDTQYFGPGTRLTVL.

The table lists this clone with a count of one. This chain links TRBV30 with TRBJ1-6; 8 bases are a match to TRBD1. Trimming took 3 bases from V and 10 from J; bases not matched to a gene: 5. The CDR3 has 13 amino acids. Germline lookup yields CDR1 GTSNPN and CDR2 SVGIG (reference sequence). This CDR3 reads CAWREQGESPLHF. CDR3 DNA sequence: TGTGCCTGGAGGGAACAGGGGGAATCACCCCTCCACTTT.